The clone carrying this TCR beta chain came up many times. Its antigen is unknown. The time point is: healthy volunteer bleed at 6 weeks. Total RNA extraction was carried out from unfractionated whole blood. The data were taken from a study of human T cells and chemical hapten exposure. Study as a whole: Yields of TCR per sample differed, chiefly owing to small differences in pooled library volume.

Study results and caveats: DPC sensitization left the count of TCRs above 1 in 1000 unchanged.

Germline V gene lookup returns CDR1 SGHTA and CDR2 FQGNSA. This CDR3 comprises 14 residues. V lost 4 bases to trimming and J lost 2 bases; unmatched junction nucleotides: 4. Unique molecular identifiers were attached to individual cDNA molecules within the library. Original handling: Samples contained a median of 95,638 TCRs, with a range of about 23,224 to 700,000. TCRdb used MiXCR to reprocess the RACE reads, holding one entry per CDR3 protein. TCRdb, rather than the study authors, made the V and J calls. The repertoire holds 60,000 to 80,000 distinct CDR3 sequences, with about 6% as singletons. The sequence came from a female donor in good health. Some clones in this sample may be carry-over from other donors' samples. V is TRBV7-2 and J is TRBJ1-2; 7 bases match TRBD1. Sequencing was performed on whole blood. The DNA of the CDR3 is TGTGCCAGCAGCTCTAGACAGGGAAACTATGGCTACACCTTC. Residues: CASSSRQGNYGYTF. Drawing the rest from reference TRBV7-2 and TRBJ1-2, the complete variable domain is GAGVSQSPSNKVTEKGKDVELRCDPISGHTALYWYRQSLGQGLEFLIYFQGNSAPDKSGLPSDRFSAERTGGSVSTLTIQRTQQEDSAVYLCASSSRQGNYGYTFGSGTRLTVV.